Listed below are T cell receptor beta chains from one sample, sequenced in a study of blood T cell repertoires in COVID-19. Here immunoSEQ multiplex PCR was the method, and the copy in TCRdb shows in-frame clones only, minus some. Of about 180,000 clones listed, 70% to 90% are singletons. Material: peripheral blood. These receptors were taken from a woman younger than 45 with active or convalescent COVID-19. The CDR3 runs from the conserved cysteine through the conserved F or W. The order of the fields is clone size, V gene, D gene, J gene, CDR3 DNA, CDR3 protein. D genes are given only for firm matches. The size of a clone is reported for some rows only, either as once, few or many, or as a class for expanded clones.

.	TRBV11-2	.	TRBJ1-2	TGTGCCAGCAGCTTAGTCCAGGTCTGGGCCTATGGCTACACCTTC	CASSLVQVWAYGYTF
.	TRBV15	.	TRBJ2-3	TGTGCCACCAGCAGAGGGGGGGACCCGTCTACGCAGTATTTT	CATSRGGDPSTQYF
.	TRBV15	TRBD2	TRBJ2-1	TGTGCCACCAGCAGAAGCGGGAGGGCCGGGGATGAGCAGTTCTTC	CATSRSGRAGDEQFF
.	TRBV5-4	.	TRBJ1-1	TGTGCCAGCAGCCAGAGCGGGCTAAAGGACACTGAAGCTTTCTTT	CASSQSGLKDTEAFF
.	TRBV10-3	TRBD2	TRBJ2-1	TGTGCCATCAGTGAGGTGTGGACTAGCGGGGGAAGCTCCTACAATGAGCAGTTCTTC	CAISEVWTSGGSSYNEQFF
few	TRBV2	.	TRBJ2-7	TGTGCCAGCAGTGGTCAGGGTGTGGGAGAGCAGTACTTC	CASSGQGVGEQYF
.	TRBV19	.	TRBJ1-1	TGTGCCAGTAGTACCGATTCGTGGTTAGGGGACACTGAAGCTTTCTTT	CASSTDSWLGDTEAFF
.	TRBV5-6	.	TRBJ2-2	TGTGCCAGCAGCTTGGAGGGGGCCGGGGAGCTGTTTTTT	CASSLEGAGELFF
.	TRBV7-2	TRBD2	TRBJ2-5	TGTGCCAGCAGCTTAGAGGGGACTAGCGGCCAGGCCCAGTACTTC	CASSLEGTSGQAQYF
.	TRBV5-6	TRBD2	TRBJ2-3	TGTGCCAGCAGCATAACCCCTAGCGGTAGCACAGATACGCAGTATTTT	CASSITPSGSTDTQYF
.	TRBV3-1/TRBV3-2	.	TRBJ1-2	TGTGCCAGCAGCCGGTACAGGGACTATGGCTACACCTTC	CASSRYRDYGYTF
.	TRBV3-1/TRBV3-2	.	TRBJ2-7	TGTGCCAGCAGCCAAACAGGGATCGAGCAGTACTTC	CASSQTGIEQYF
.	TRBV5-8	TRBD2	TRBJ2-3	TGTGCCAGCAGATTAAGCGGGAGGGGGCCAGATACGCAGTATTTT	CASRLSGRGPDTQYF
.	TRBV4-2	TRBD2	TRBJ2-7	TGTGCCAGCAGCCGTGAGACTAGCGGGAGAGGGGGCGGGGAGGAGCAGTACTTC	CASSRETSGRGGGEEQYF